A selection of T cell receptor beta chains follows, all from one sample in a study of blood T cell repertoires in COVID-19. Profiling relied on immunoSEQ multiplex PCR, and the TCRdb table lists in-frame clones only, not all of them. This table holds 200,000 or so clones, roughly 89% found once. The material sequenced was PBMCs or T cells enriched from blood (not recorded which). These receptors were collected from a woman in her thirties or forties with acute COVID-19. Each CDR3 is given with its conserved first and last residue. The D gene is left open where the match is weak. Clone size is shown for a subset of rows, as once, few, many or a class of expanded clone.

CDR3aa: CASSYGPGQGDPTYNSPLHF; CDR3nt: TGTGCCAGCAGCTATGGTCCGGGACAGGGGGACCCCACCTATAATTCACCCCTCCACTTT; v_gene: TRBV5-5; j_gene: TRBJ1-6; abundance: .; d_gene: TRBD1
CDR3aa: CASSSYGYTF; CDR3nt: TGTGCCAGCAGTTCCTACGGCTACACCTTC; v_gene: TRBV28; j_gene: TRBJ1-2; abundance: once; d_gene: .
CDR3aa: CASSLVGVNWDRNTEAFF; CDR3nt: TGTGCCAGCAGTTTAGTGGGGGTTAATTGGGACAGGAACACTGAAGCTTTCTTT; v_gene: TRBV28; j_gene: TRBJ1-1; abundance: .; d_gene: TRBD1
CDR3aa: CASMAGEGYEQFF; CDR3nt: TGTGCCAGCATGGCGGGAGAAGGCTATGAGCAGTTCTTC; v_gene: TRBV27; j_gene: TRBJ2-1; abundance: .; d_gene: TRBD2
CDR3aa: CASSHGHMNTEAFF; CDR3nt: TGTGCCAGCAGCCACGGACACATGAACACTGAAGCTTTCTTT; v_gene: TRBV3-1/TRBV3-2; j_gene: TRBJ1-1; abundance: .; d_gene: .
CDR3aa: CASSPGTGGDEQFF; CDR3nt: TGTGCCAGTAGTCCGGGCACAGGGGGGGATGAGCAGTTCTTC; v_gene: TRBV19; j_gene: TRBJ2-1; abundance: .; d_gene: .
CDR3aa: CASSDRDSQETQYF; CDR3nt: TGTGCCAGCAGCGACCGGGACAGCCAAGAGACCCAGTACTTC; v_gene: TRBV11-3; j_gene: TRBJ2-5; abundance: .; d_gene: TRBD1
CDR3aa: CASSFQGQNTEAFF; CDR3nt: TGCGCCAGCAGCTTCCAGGGACAGAACACTGAAGCTTTCTTT; v_gene: TRBV5-1; j_gene: TRBJ1-1; abundance: once; d_gene: .
CDR3aa: CASRDRGPVYEQYF; CDR3nt: TGTGCCAGCCGAGACAGGGGGCCTGTCTACGAGCAGTACTTC; v_gene: TRBV2; j_gene: TRBJ2-7; abundance: .; d_gene: TRBD1
CDR3aa: CASSPRLGSYEQYF; CDR3nt: TGTGCCAGCAGCCCCAGACTAGGCTCCTACGAGCAGTACTTC; v_gene: TRBV3-1/TRBV3-2; j_gene: TRBJ2-7; abundance: .; d_gene: .
CDR3aa: CASSLPGSYNSPLHF; CDR3nt: TGTGCCAGCAGCTTACCGGGCTCCTATAATTCACCCCTCCACTTT; v_gene: TRBV5-6; j_gene: TRBJ1-6; abundance: once; d_gene: .
CDR3aa: CASSLETGSEQYF; CDR3nt: TGCGCCAGCAGCTTGGAGACTGGGTCCGAGCAGTACTTC; v_gene: TRBV5-1; j_gene: TRBJ2-7; abundance: few; d_gene: .
CDR3aa: CASSENGNTIYF; CDR3nt: TGTGCCAGCAGCGAGAACGGAAACACCATATATTTT; v_gene: TRBV18; j_gene: TRBJ1-3; abundance: .; d_gene: .
CDR3aa: CASSERQGPKGIYGYTF; CDR3nt: TGTGCCAGCTCAGAACGACAGGGGCCCAAAGGTATCTATGGCTACACCTTC; v_gene: TRBV18; j_gene: TRBJ1-2; abundance: .; d_gene: TRBD1
CDR3aa: CASSATGETQYF; CDR3nt: TGTGCCAGCTCAGCAACCGGGGAGACCCAGTACTTC; v_gene: TRBV18; j_gene: TRBJ2-5; abundance: .; d_gene: .
CDR3aa: CASSLSGDTEAFF; CDR3nt: TGTGCCAGCAGTTTATCAGGGGACACTGAAGCTTTCTTT; v_gene: TRBV27; j_gene: TRBJ1-1; abundance: .; d_gene: .
CDR3aa: CASSLWPGQMVNYGYTF; CDR3nt: TGCGCCAGCAGCTTGTGGCCCGGACAGATGGTGAACTATGGCTACACCTTC; v_gene: TRBV5-1; j_gene: TRBJ1-2; abundance: .; d_gene: .